A single sample is the source of the 13 T cell receptor beta chains below, sequenced in a study of T-cell reconstitution after alpha-beta-depleted transplantation in children (TCRdb year 2016). The method was PCR. The sequencer listed for this sample is Illumina HiSeq 2500. To normalize quantification of the TCRbeta repertoire, the TCR libraries were built with molecular barcoding that relied on unique molecular identifiers. TCRdb cleaned the public reads at Q25 with fastp, built clones with MiXCR and kept in-frame beta chains. Under each unique CDR3 protein, matching rows form one entry showing the most common genes and DNA. Counted in this sample were about 830,000 distinct CDR3 sequences; 16% of them appeared once. Approximately 5% of the sample rests with the top ten. The sample's treatment or condition label, in plain terms: allogeneic hematopoietic cell transplantation with graft depleted of TCRalphabeta T cells and CD19 B cells.

Sequences were derived from PBMCs, mostly from graft donor cells, sampled 360 days after TCRalphabeta/CD19-depleted stem cell transplant. The receptors here all came from a male patient under 18 who had a stem cell transplant for acute lymphoblastic leukemia, so the T cells may come from the graft donor.

This rearrangement joins TRBV27 to TRBJ2-7; the D is unclear. The V end was cut by 4 bases, the J end by 2 bases, with 6 bases between. Germline V gives CDR1 MNHEY, CDR2 SMNVEV (reference sequence). CDR3 length: 12 amino acids. CDR3 sequence (DNA): TGTGCCAGCAGTTCCACCCCCTACGAGCAGTACTTC. This translates into CASSSTPYEQYF.

This clonotype was observed a handful of times. The chain carries TRBV30 and TRBJ1-2; no definite D call. The CDR3 has 13 residues. Germline V gene data show CDR1 as GTSNPN and CDR2 as SVGIG (reference sequence). Trimming removed 2 bases at V and 8 bases at J, with 15 bases between. Here the CDR3 DNA reads TGTGCCTGGAGTTTGAGCCCCCGAGAGGGCTACACCTTC. Its protein is CAWSLSPREGYTF.

In its sample, this clonotype was seen a few times. The chain combines TRBV3-1 with TRBJ1-2, with no clear D. CDR3 length: 15 amino acids. V lost 0 bases, J lost 5 bases, and 13 bases lay in between. Germline-derived CDR1 and CDR2 are LGHDT and YNNKEL (reference sequence). CDR3 sequence: CASSQDLGNWYGYTF. As DNA, the CDR3 is TGTGCCAGCAGCCAAGATCTGGGCAATTGGTATGGCTACACCTTC.

The V gene is TRBV9, the J gene TRBJ2-2; D is ambiguous. V lost 0 bases, J lost 7 bases, and 7 bases lay in between. Germline loops: CDR1 SGDLS, CDR2 YYNGEE. The CDR3 loop spans 13 amino acids. CDR3 nucleotide sequence: TGTGCCAGCAGCGTAGGAGGTGTCGGGGAGCTGTTTTTT. Protein sequence: CASSVGGVGELFF.

The rearrangement uses TRBV7-6 and TRBJ2-4, with 9 nucleotides matching TRBD2. This CDR3 spans 22 amino acids. CDR1 is SGHVS and CDR2 is FNYEAQ in the germline V gene. Unmatched junction bases numbered 20, after V lost 1 base and J lost 1 base. CDR3 in DNA: TGTGCCAGCAGCTTAGATAAAGCGGGAGGCACCAAGTTGTCTTTTGCCAAAAACATTCAGTACTTC. It codes for CASSLDKAGGTKLSFAKNIQYF.

The rearrangement joins TRBV12-3 or TRBV12-4 to TRBJ2-7; D may match TRBD1 or TRBD2 (5 bases each). The CDR3 length is 14 residues. V lost 3 bases and J 3 bases, leaving 12 bases between the germline ends. CDR3 coding DNA: TGTGCCAGCAGTTTTGCCCCAGGGAGCTACGAGCAGTACTTC. This translates into CASSFAPGSYEQYF.

This clonotype was seen a handful of times. V gene TRBV15 combines with J gene TRBJ2-2; 8 bases match TRBD1. Per the germline V gene, CDR1 is LNHNV and CDR2 is YYDKDF (reference sequence). V was clipped by 5 bases and J by 5 bases; unmatched bases: 7. The CDR3 extends over 15 amino acids. CDR3 coding DNA: TGTGCCACCAGCCTTCCAGGGGGCGTAACCGGGGAGCTGTTTTTT. Amino acids: CATSLPGGVTGELFF.

The chain links TRBV27 to TRBJ2-7, with D possibly being TRBD2 (5 bases). The CDR3 is made up of 13 amino acids. Trimming shortened V by 5 bases and J by 2 bases, and 10 bases separated the two germline ends. The germline CDR1 and CDR2 sequences are MNHEY and SMNVEV (reference sequence). The CDR3 sequence: CASSHGKPYEQYF. The CDR3 DNA reads as TGTGCCAGCAGTCACGGGAAACCCTACGAGCAGTACTTC.

This clonotype was counted only a few times. This chain joins TRBV7-8 and TRBJ2-1; 7 bases fit TRBD2. Trimming took 1 base from V and 4 from J; bases not matched to a gene: 7. CDR3 size: 16 residues. The germline CDR1 and CDR2 sequences are SGHVS and FQNEAQ. CDR3 in amino acids: CASSLDGPGLYNEQFF. The CDR3 bases are TGTGCCAGCAGCTTAGATGGTCCGGGACTATACAATGAGCAGTTCTTC.

There are a few counts of this clonotype. The chain links TRBV10-3 to TRBJ2-1; TRBD2 aligns across 16 bases. Germline assignment: CDR1 ENHRY and CDR2 SYGVKD. The CDR3 covers 15 residues. The ends lost 6 bases at V and 8 bases at J; junction bases unmatched: 4. The CDR3 bases are TGTGCCATCAGCGCCGGGACTAGCGGGAGGGATGAGCAGTTCTTC. It specifies CAISAGTSGRDEQFF.

The V call is TRBV5-1, the J call TRBJ1-1; a possible D gene is TRBD1 (6 bases). Trimming stripped 4 bases from V and 7 bases from J, with 14 bases between. Germline lookup yields CDR1 SGHRS and CDR2 YFSETQ. The CDR3 consists of 13 residues. DNA of the CDR3: TGCGCCAGCAGCCGTCTACAGGGCGGTGAAGCTTTCTTT. Protein product: CASSRLQGGEAFF.

The chain combines TRBV5-1 with TRBJ2-5; tentative D call: TRBD1 (5 bases). The CDR3 length is 14 residues. The germline V gene encodes CDR1 SGHRS and CDR2 YFSETQ. Trimming stripped 2 bases from V and 4 bases from J, with 12 bases between. CDR3 DNA: TGCGCCAGCAGCTTAAAGGAAAGGGGAGAGACCCAGTACTTC. This codes for CASSLKERGETQYF.

The CDR3 loop reads CASSYDSSYANTGELFF. The CDR3 DNA reads TGTGCCAGCAGTTACGACTCGAGTTACGCGAACACCGGGGAGCTGTTTTTT. The chain joins TRBV6-5 to TRBJ2-2; no clear D gene. Trimming pared 2 bases from V and 0 bases from J, leaving 13 bases between. Germline V CDR1 and CDR2: MNHEY, SVGAGI. The CDR3 has 17 amino acids.